Sequencing of this T cell receptor (beta chain) was carried out in a study of glioma-infiltrating T cells. The CDR3 is 13 amino acids. Trimming at V came to 3 bases and at J to 10 bases, leaving 6 bases not matched to a gene. Germline CDR1 is MGHRA and CDR2 is YSYEKL. This clonotype was seen repeatedly, ten times or more. The iRepertoire nested amplicon-rescue multiplex PCR amplified TCR alpha and beta CDR3s from RNA. TCRdb recomputed calls from the multiplex PCR reads with MiXCR, one row per CDR3 protein. The sample contains 170,000 or so distinct CDR3 sequences, about 40% of which appear only once. The sequencing input was glioma tissue, nonneoplastic brain tissue, or PBMCs (not recorded which). The sequence was obtained from a human donor with low-grade glioma or glioblastoma, undergoing nonglioma brain surgery, or in good health (not recorded which). The chain joins TRBV4-1 to TRBJ2-4; 7 nucleotides match TRBD2. The CDR3 loop is CASSQSTGGIQYF. The CDR3 nucleotides read TGCGCCAGCAGCCAGTCAACGGGGGGAATTCAGTACTTC.